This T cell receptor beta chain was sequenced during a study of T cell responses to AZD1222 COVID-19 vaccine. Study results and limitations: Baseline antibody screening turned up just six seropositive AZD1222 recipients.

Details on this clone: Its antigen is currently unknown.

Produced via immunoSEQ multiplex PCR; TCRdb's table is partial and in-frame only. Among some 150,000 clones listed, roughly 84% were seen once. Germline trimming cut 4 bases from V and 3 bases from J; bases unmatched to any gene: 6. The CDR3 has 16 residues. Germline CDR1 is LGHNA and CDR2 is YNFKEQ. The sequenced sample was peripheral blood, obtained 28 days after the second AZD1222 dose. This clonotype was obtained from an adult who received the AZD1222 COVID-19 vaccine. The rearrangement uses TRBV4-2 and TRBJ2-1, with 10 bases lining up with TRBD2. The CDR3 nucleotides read TGTGCCAGCAGCCTAATCCCTAGCGGGAGCTACAATGAGCAGTTCTTC. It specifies CASSLIPSGSYNEQFF.